A single sample is the source of the 27 T cell receptor beta chains below, sequenced in a study of control samples from healthy donors and cancer patients. Sequencing was performed with immunoSEQ multiplex PCR; in TCRdb, only in-frame clones are kept and a portion is missing. The sample totals fewer than 200,000 clones. Specimen: blood. The receptors shown here come from a woman aged 25 to 45 in good health.

The chain recombines TRBV28 with TRBJ1-1; D is perhaps TRBD1 (5 bases). Germline CDR1 is MDHEN and CDR2 is SYDVKM. The CDR3 length is 12 residues. Trimming took off 4 bases at V and 11 bases at J, with 14 bases between the two ends. As DNA, the CDR3 is TGTGCCAGCAGTTGGGACGGCCGGCAGGCTTTCTTT. Its translation is CASSWDGRQAFF. The variable domain in full, completed from reference TRBV28 and TRBJ1-1, reads DVKVTQSSRYLVKRTGEKVFLECVQDMDHENMFWYRQDPGLGLRLIYFSYDVKMKEKGDIPEGYSVSREKKERFSLILESASTNQTSMYLCASSWDGRQAFFGQGTRLTVV.

The V call is TRBV5-1, the J call TRBJ2-5; D assignment may be TRBD1 or TRBD2 (5 bases each). This CDR3 region has 18 residues. Trimming pared 3 bases from V and 2 bases from J, leaving 23 bases between. CDR1 and CDR2 from the germline V gene are SGHRS and YFSETQ. The CDR3 is CASSSQLLSGWGQETQYF. CDR3 nucleotide sequence: TGCGCCAGCAGCTCCCAACTTCTATCGGGCTGGGGGCAAGAGACCCAGTACTTC.

V is TRBV29-1 and J is TRBJ2-2, with D hard to call. Trimming shortened V by 7 bases and J by 1 base, and 13 bases separated the two germline ends. The CDR3 consists of 14 residues. CDR1 and CDR2 from the germline V gene are SQVTM and ANQGSEA. DNA for the CDR3: TGCAGCGCTGGGATCCGACAGAACACCGGGGAGCTGTTTTTT. Residues: CSAGIRQNTGELFF.

The chain carries TRBV30 and TRBJ2-6; D is possibly TRBD2 (5 bases). V was shortened by 8 bases and J by 0 bases, with 14 bases between the two germline ends. This CDR3 comprises 15 residues. Germline CDR1 GTSNPN, CDR2 SVGIG (reference sequence). CDR3 bases: TGTGCCGGAGCTCGGAGCGGCTCTGGGGCCAACGTCCTGACTTTC. Its translation: CAGARSGSGANVLTF.

As regards this clone: The identical CDR3 is also encoded by other nucleotide sequences in the sample. V and J are TRBV7-2 and TRBJ2-7; D not resolved. V lost 0 bases and J lost 3, with 6 bases in between. The CDR3 consists of 13 residues. Germline V gene data show CDR1 as SGHTA and CDR2 as FQGNSA. CDR3 nucleotides: TGTGCCAGCAGCTTAGCGAGCAGCTACGAGCAGTACTTC. Amino acids: CASSLASSYEQYF.

CDR3 loop: CASSENSGAPQHF. The CDR3 coding sequence is TGTGCCAGCAGTGAAAATAGTGGGGCGCCCCAGCATTTT. The chain combines TRBV2 with TRBJ1-5, with D possibly TRBD1 on 5 matching bases. The ends were cut back, 2 bases at V and 9 bases at J, with 11 bases in the middle. The CDR3 covers 13 residues. Germline V gene lookup returns CDR1 SNHLY and CDR2 FYNNEI.

The chain combines TRBV7-9 with TRBJ1-5, with TRBD1 identical over 9 bases. CDR1 and CDR2 (germline): SEHNR, FQNEAQ (reference sequence). Trimming removed 5 bases from V and 2 bases from J; junction bases left unmatched: 13. The CDR3 spans 18 residues. CDR3 loop: CASSQKGQGSVGNQPQHF. CDR3 coding DNA: TGTGCCAGCAGCCAGAAGGGACAGGGTTCTGTTGGCAATCAGCCCCAGCATTTT.

The genes are TRBV7-8 and TRBJ1-2; TRBD1 aligns across 7 bases. The CDR3 loop spans 14 amino acids. Per germline, CDR1 SGHVS and CDR2 FQNEAQ. The V segment lost 6 bases and the J segment 3 bases; nucleotides outside the gene matches: 7. The CDR3 loop reads CASSPAQGDYGYTF. DNA for the CDR3: TGTGCCAGCAGTCCAGCGCAGGGGGACTATGGCTACACCTTC.

The chain couples TRBV7-9 to TRBJ1-1, with a possible D match to TRBD1 (5 bases). Trimming took 6 bases from V and 8 from J, leaving 22 bases between them. The CDR3 spans 15 residues. Germline V CDR1 and CDR2: SEHNR, FQNEAQ (reference sequence). CDR3 sequence reads: CASSRSGTASTEAFF. As DNA, the CDR3 is TGTGCCAGCAGTCGTTCCGGGACCGCCTCGACCGAAGCTTTCTTT.

The rearrangement joins TRBV6-2 or TRBV6-3 to TRBJ1-1; D not certain. The CDR3 has 13 residues. CDR1 is MNHEY, CDR2 SVGEGT, per germline. Deletions cut 2 bases from V and 0 bases from J, with 4 bases between. Written as DNA, the CDR3 is TGTGCCAGCAGTTACGAGTTGAACACTGAAGCTTTCTTT. It encodes CASSYELNTEAFF.

The chain joins TRBV7-9 to TRBJ1-1; TRBD1 might be the D (5 bases). There are 12 residues in the CDR3. The V gene's germline CDR1 is SEHNR and CDR2 FQNEAQ (reference sequence). V dropped 8 bases and J dropped 2 bases, with 9 bases sitting between them. CDR3 bases: TGTGCCAGCGGGACGGACAACACTGAAGCTTTCTTT. Amino acid sequence: CASGTDNTEAFF.

V usage is TRBV9 and J usage is TRBJ1-1; D gene uncertain. In germline, CDR1 is SGDLS, CDR2 YYNGEE. The CDR3 sequence is 12 residues long. Trimming removed 4 bases from V and 1 base from J, with 5 bases in between. CDR3 sequence (DNA): TGTGCCAGCAGCCCCCAGAACACTGAAGCTTTCTTT. Protein: CASSPQNTEAFF.

The J gene is TRBJ2-5, the V gene TRBV18; 8 bases agree with TRBD1. Germline V gene data show CDR1 as KGHSH and CDR2 as LQKENI. Trimming took 6 bases from V and 2 from J; bases not matched to a gene: 11. This CDR3 region has 16 residues. DNA of the CDR3: TGTGCCAGCTCCCCCGGACAGGGAAGGGGACAAGAGACCCAGTACTTC. Translation gives CASSPGQGRGQETQYF. Based on the CDR3 plus reference TRBV18 and TRBJ2-5, the full variable domain is NAGVMQNPRHLVRRRGQEARLRCSPMKGHSHVYWYRQLPEEGLKFMVYLQKENIIDESGMPKERFSAEFPKEGPSILRIQQVVRGDSAAYFCASSPGQGRGQETQYFGPGTRLLVL.

This rearrangement joins TRBV27 to TRBJ1-2; no definite D call. Germline lookup yields CDR1 MNHEY and CDR2 SMNVEV (reference sequence). The germline V and J ends were trimmed by 4 bases and 8 bases, with 8 bases remaining between them. The CDR3 consists of 11 residues. Here the CDR3 reads CASSSDNGYTF. In DNA form, the CDR3 reads TGTGCCAGCAGTTCAGACAACGGCTACACCTTC.

The genes are TRBV14 and TRBJ2-1, with 7 bases that match TRBD2. Trimming took 5 bases from V and 4 from J; bases not matched to a gene: 5. The CDR3 totals 14 residues. Germline loops: CDR1 SGHDN, CDR2 FVKESK. The CDR3 bases are TGTGCCAGCAGCTTCCGCGGGAGTTACAATGAGCAGTTCTTC. It codes for CASSFRGSYNEQFF.

This sequence joins TRBV6-1 and TRBJ2-4, with TRBD1 matching over 7 bases. After removal of 2 bases from V and 5 bases from J, the junction contained 3 bases not matched to a gene. In germline, CDR1 is MNHNS, CDR2 SASEGT. This CDR3 has 14 amino acids. The CDR3 sequence is CASSESQGQNIQYF. CDR3 nucleotide sequence: TGTGCCAGCAGTGAATCACAGGGGCAAAACATTCAGTACTTC.

The J gene is TRBJ1-2, the V gene TRBV25-1; D is uncertain. The germline CDR1 and CDR2 sequences are MGHDK and SYGVNS. The CDR3 is 14 residues long. Trimming pared 4 bases from V and 4 bases from J, leaving 13 bases between. CDR3 nucleotide sequence: TGTGCCAGCAGTGCCCCTGGACGGACCTATGGCTACACCTTC. Translating it yields CASSAPGRTYGYTF.

The V call is TRBV6-4, the J call TRBJ1-2, with a possible D match to TRBD1 (6 bases). The CDR3 has 13 amino acids. V was shortened by 0 bases and J by 4 bases, with 6 bases between the two germline ends. Germline CDR1 MRHNA, CDR2 SNTAGT. The CDR3 reads CASSDSRGYGYTF. The CDR3 DNA is TGTGCCAGCAGTGACTCCAGGGGCTATGGCTACACCTTC.

Worth noting for this clone: This specimen includes other DNA sequences encoding the same CDR3. The CDR3 nucleotides are TGTGCCAGCAGCCAAGGGACTAGTTACACAGATACGCAGTATTTT. It encodes CASSQGTSYTDTQYF. The V and J genes are TRBV3-1 (or the pseudogene TRBV3-2) and TRBJ2-3; 7 bases agree with TRBD2. This CDR3 region has 15 residues. Germline V gene lookup returns CDR1 LGHDT and CDR2 YNNKEL (reference sequence). The V segment lost 1 base and the J segment 2 bases; nucleotides outside the gene matches: 3.

Turning to this clone: The junction shows a germline mismatch at one end, possibly a read error. The J gene is TRBJ2-2, the V gene TRBV7-7; TRBD2 agrees at 8 bases. Germline values: CDR1 SSHAT, CDR2 FNYEAQ (reference sequence). The CDR3 consists of 14 residues. Here the CDR3 DNA reads TGTGCTAGCAGGCCCAGCGGGAGCACCGGGGAGCTGTTTTTT. It specifies CASRPSGSTGELFF.

V gene TRBV6-1 combines with J gene TRBJ2-7; the D gene is possibly TRBD2 (6 bases). The germline V gene encodes CDR1 MNHNS and CDR2 SASEGT. V lost 1 base and J lost 4, with 14 bases in between. The CDR3 loop spans 15 amino acids. The DNA for the CDR3 is TGTGCCAGCAGTGAAGGCCAAGGACTAAGGTACGAGCAGTACTTC. It encodes CASSEGQGLRYEQYF.

The V gene is TRBV27, the J gene TRBJ2-2, with TRBD1 matching 8 bases. Germline assignment: CDR1 MNHEY and CDR2 SMNVEV (reference sequence). There are 18 residues in the CDR3. The ends lost 3 bases at V and 3 bases at J; junction bases unmatched: 12. The CDR3 DNA reads TGTGCCAGCAGTTTTGGGGTTACCGGGACAGGATACACCGGGGAGCTGTTTTTT. As protein: CASSFGVTGTGYTGELFF.

The chain couples TRBV27 to TRBJ2-1, with D possibly matching TRBD2 (5 bases). V was trimmed by 7 bases and J by 4 bases, leaving 11 bases between them. Germline CDR1 and CDR2: MNHEY and SMNVEV (reference sequence). The CDR3 sequence is 13 residues long. The CDR3 loop reads CASKAGLYNEQFF. Here the CDR3 DNA reads TGTGCCAGCAAGGCGGGCCTGTACAATGAGCAGTTCTTC.

The chain uses TRBV12-3 or TRBV12-4 and TRBJ2-7; a possible D gene is TRBD1 (5 bases). V gave up 8 bases and J gave up 4 bases, with 15 bases separating them. The CDR3 covers 13 residues. For the CDR3, the DNA is TGTGCCAGCTGGGGCGGTGGGTGGTACGAGCAGTACTTC. It codes for CASWGGGWYEQYF.

DNA of the CDR3: TGTGCCAGCAGTAACCGCAACATGGCCAAGGGCTACACCTTC. This gives the protein CASSNRNMAKGYTF. The rearrangement joins TRBV25-1 to TRBJ1-2; D remains unclear. CDR1 is MGHDK, CDR2 SYGVNS, per germline. Between the trimmed V and J ends, which lost 5 bases and 8 bases, there was a span of 18 bases. The CDR3 sequence is 14 residues long.

The rearrangement uses TRBV2 and TRBJ1-5; no definite D call. In germline, CDR1 is SNHLY, CDR2 FYNNEI. Trimming took 4 bases from V and 0 from J, leaving 7 bases between them. CDR3 length: 14 amino acids. CDR3 sequence (DNA): TGTGCCAGCAGTGTGGAGGATAGCAATCAGCCCCAGCATTTT. Amino acid sequence: CASSVEDSNQPQHF. Combining the CDR3 with reference TRBV2 and TRBJ1-5 gives the whole variable domain EPEVTQTPSHQVTQMGQEVILRCVPISNHLYFYWYRQILGQKVEFLVSFYNNEISEKSEIFDDQFSVERPDGSNFTLKIRSTKLEDSAMYFCASSVEDSNQPQHFGDGTRLSIL.

This chain uses TRBV28 with TRBJ1-1; the D is unclear. The germline CDR1 and CDR2 sequences are MDHEN and SYDVKM. The CDR3 totals 15 residues. Trimming pared 7 bases from V and 0 bases from J, leaving 15 bases between. The CDR3 is CASTLVPPMNTEAFF. CDR3 in DNA: TGTGCCAGCACCCTAGTGCCACCCATGAACACTGAAGCTTTCTTT.